One sample yielded the 10 T cell receptor beta chains listed below, sequenced in a study of T cell responses to AZD1222 COVID-19 vaccine (dated by TCRdb to about 2021). Preparation of the library involved the immunoSEQ multiplex PCR assay. TCRdb mirrors the immuneACCESS table, restricted to in-frame sequences. Some clones are absent from its copies; in checked studies, under half trace to an unresolved V gene, and the reason for the others is unknown. Here the sample has approximately 140,000 clones; about 91% occur a single time. The ten largest clones represent around 1.9% of the sample. The time point label, as the study defines it: about 28 days (+/-7) after the second vaccine dose. The sequencing here drew on peripheral blood, taken 28 days after the second AZD1222 dose. These receptors came from an adult who received the AZD1222 COVID-19 vaccine.

The rearrangement links TRBV19 to TRBJ2-2; the D is unclear. Trimming stripped 0 bases from V and 7 bases from J, with 9 bases between. The CDR3 totals 14 residues. In germline, CDR1 is LNHDA, CDR2 SQIVND (reference sequence). The CDR3 protein is CASSIEPNGGELFF. In nucleotides, the CDR3 is TGTGCCAGTAGTATAGAGCCCAACGGCGGGGAGCTGTTTTTT.

The chain recombines TRBV9 with TRBJ2-6; D may be TRBD1 or TRBD2 (5 bases each). CDR3 length: 16 residues. The germline gives CDR1 SGDLS, CDR2 YYNGEE. V lost 0 bases, J lost 3 bases, and 10 bases lay in between. CDR3 sequence: CASSVVWGNGANVLTF. The CDR3 DNA follows: TGTGCCAGCAGCGTAGTGTGGGGGAATGGGGCCAACGTCCTGACTTTC.

J is TRBJ1-1 and V is TRBV9; D might be TRBD1 (5 bases). The V gene's germline CDR1 is SGDLS and CDR2 YYNGEE. V was pared by 3 bases and J by 1 base, with 7 bases between. The CDR3 contains 13 residues. The CDR3 loop reads CASSERGNTEAFF. As DNA, the CDR3 is TGTGCCAGCAGCGAGAGGGGGAACACTGAAGCTTTCTTT. Full variable domain (missing parts from reference TRBV9 and TRBJ1-1): DSGVTQTPKHLITATGQRVTLRCSPRSGDLSVYWYQQSLDQGLQFLIQYYNGEERAKGNILERFSAQQFPDLHSELNLSSLELGDSALYFCASSERGNTEAFFGQGTRLTVV.

J is TRBJ1-2 and V is TRBV6-5, with D uncertain. The CDR3 has 15 residues. Trimming took off 2 bases at V and 3 bases at J, with 13 bases between the two ends. CDR1 is MNHEY, CDR2 SVGAGI, per germline. Here the CDR3 reads CASSYGRQADYGYTF. Written as DNA, the CDR3 is TGTGCCAGCAGTTACGGTCGCCAGGCAGACTATGGCTACACCTTC.

This chain links TRBV6-5 with TRBJ1-5, with 8 positions matching TRBD1. V lost 6 bases, J lost 0 bases, and 4 bases stayed unmatched. CDR3 length: 15 amino acids. Looked up from germline, CDR1 is MNHEY and CDR2 is SVGAGI. The CDR3 DNA reads as TGTGCCAGCAGAGTGACAGGGGATAGCAATCAGCCCCAGCATTTT. Translated, it gives CASRVTGDSNQPQHF.

This clone was counted only a few times. The chain is built from TRBV9 and TRBJ2-2; possibly TRBD1 for D (6 bases). The CDR3 runs 13 residues. Trimming took 3 bases from V and 8 from J, leaving 11 bases between them. Germline CDR1 SGDLS, CDR2 YYNGEE. Written as DNA, the CDR3 is TGTGCCAGCAGCGCCTCAGGGGTTGGGGAGCTGTTTTTT. Translated: CASSASGVGELFF.

The rearrangement links TRBV27 to TRBJ1-2, with D perhaps TRBD1 (6 bases). CDR3 length: 16 residues. CDR1 is MNHEY, CDR2 SMNVEV, per germline (reference sequence). Deletions cut 5 bases from V and 4 bases from J, with 20 bases between. The DNA for the CDR3 is TGTGCCAGCAGTCTTACGGAGGGGGGGAGAGGCTATGGCTACACCTTC. Translated: CASSLTEGGRGYGYTF.

V is TRBV18 and J is TRBJ1-6; no clear D. The V gene lost 2 bases and the J gene lost 11 bases, with 19 bases spanning the gap. This CDR3 spans 16 amino acids. Germline loops: CDR1 KGHSH, CDR2 LQKENI. This CDR3 is CASSPGERVRVTPLHF. The CDR3 coding sequence is TGTGCCAGCTCACCAGGAGAGAGAGTGAGGGTGACACCCCTCCACTTT.

The rearrangement uses TRBV3-1 (or the pseudogene TRBV3-2) and TRBJ1-4, with 8 bases aligning to TRBD1. V was clipped by 4 bases and J by 12 bases; unmatched bases: 4. The germline V gene has CDR1 LGHDT and CDR2 YNNKEL (reference sequence). The CDR3 is 12 amino acids. CDR3 sequence reads: CASSLGQGQLFF. The CDR3 DNA is TGTGCCAGCAGCCTCGGACAGGGACAACTGTTTTTT.

V gene TRBV19 combines with J gene TRBJ1-1; D is possibly TRBD1 (6 bases). The V end lost 5 bases, the J end lost 1 base, and 11 bases lay between the germline ends. Germline loops: CDR1 LNHDA, CDR2 SQIVND (reference sequence). The CDR3 covers 14 residues. CDR3 bases: TGTGCCAGTAGTCACTCGACAGGGAACACTGAAGCTTTCTTT. Its translation: CASSHSTGNTEAFF.